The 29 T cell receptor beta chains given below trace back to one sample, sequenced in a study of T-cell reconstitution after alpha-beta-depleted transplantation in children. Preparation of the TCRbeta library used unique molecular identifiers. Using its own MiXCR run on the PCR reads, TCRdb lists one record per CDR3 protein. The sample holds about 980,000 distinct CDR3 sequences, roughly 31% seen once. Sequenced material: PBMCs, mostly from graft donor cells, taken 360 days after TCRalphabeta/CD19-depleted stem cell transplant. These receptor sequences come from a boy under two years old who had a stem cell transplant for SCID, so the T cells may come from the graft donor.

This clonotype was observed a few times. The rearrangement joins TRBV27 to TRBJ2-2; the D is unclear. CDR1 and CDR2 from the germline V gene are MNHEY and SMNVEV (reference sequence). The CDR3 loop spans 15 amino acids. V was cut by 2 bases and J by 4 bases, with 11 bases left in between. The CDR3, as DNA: TGTGCCAGCAGTTTACGAGTTAGAGGCACCGGGGAGCTGTTTTTT. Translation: CASSLRVRGTGELFF.

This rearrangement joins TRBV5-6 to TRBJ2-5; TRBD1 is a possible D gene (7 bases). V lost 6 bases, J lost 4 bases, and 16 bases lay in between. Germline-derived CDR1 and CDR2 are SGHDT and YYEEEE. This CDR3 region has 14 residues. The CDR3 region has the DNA TGTGCCAGCACCCTCACTCAGGGGGGAGAGACCCAGTACTTC. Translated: CASTLTQGGETQYF.

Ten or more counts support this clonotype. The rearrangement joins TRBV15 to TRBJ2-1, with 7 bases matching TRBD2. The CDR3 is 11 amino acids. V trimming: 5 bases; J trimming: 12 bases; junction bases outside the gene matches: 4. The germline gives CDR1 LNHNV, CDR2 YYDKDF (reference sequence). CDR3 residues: CATSGGLRQFF. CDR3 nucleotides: TGTGCCACCAGCGGGGGACTAAGGCAGTTCTTC.

As DNA, the CDR3 is TGTGCCAGCAGCGTAGCTTTAGGTACCTACGAGCAGTACTTC. This gives the protein CASSVALGTYEQYF. The chain employs TRBV9 and TRBJ2-7; D ambiguous. The CDR3 contains 14 residues. The germline gives CDR1 SGDLS, CDR2 YYNGEE. Trimming took 0 bases from V and 2 from J, leaving 9 bases between them.

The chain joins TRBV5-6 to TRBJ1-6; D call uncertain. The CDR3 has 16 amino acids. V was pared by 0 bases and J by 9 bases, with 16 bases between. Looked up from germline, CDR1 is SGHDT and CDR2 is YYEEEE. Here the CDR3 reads CASSLATYRFASPLHF. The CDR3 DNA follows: TGTGCCAGCAGCTTGGCTACTTACCGATTCGCTTCACCCCTCCACTTT.

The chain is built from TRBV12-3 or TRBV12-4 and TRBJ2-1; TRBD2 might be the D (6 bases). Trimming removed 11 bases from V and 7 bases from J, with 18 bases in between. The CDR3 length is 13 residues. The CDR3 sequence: CACESSEGNEQFF. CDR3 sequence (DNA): TGTGCCTGCGAGTCTAGCGAGGGGAATGAGCAGTTCTTC.

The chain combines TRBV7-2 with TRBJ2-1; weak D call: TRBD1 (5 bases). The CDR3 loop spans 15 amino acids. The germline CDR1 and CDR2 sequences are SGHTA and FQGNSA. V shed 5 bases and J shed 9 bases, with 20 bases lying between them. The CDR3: CASSQASGWSREQFF. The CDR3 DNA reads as TGTGCCAGCAGCCAGGCGTCAGGGTGGTCTCGTGAGCAGTTCTTC.

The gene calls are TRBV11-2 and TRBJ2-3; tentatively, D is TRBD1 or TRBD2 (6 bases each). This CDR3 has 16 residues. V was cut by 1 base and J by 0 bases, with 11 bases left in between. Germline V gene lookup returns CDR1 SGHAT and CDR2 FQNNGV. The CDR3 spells CASSLGRGQSTDTQYF. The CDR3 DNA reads TGTGCCAGCAGCTTAGGTCGGGGGCAAAGCACAGATACGCAGTATTTT.

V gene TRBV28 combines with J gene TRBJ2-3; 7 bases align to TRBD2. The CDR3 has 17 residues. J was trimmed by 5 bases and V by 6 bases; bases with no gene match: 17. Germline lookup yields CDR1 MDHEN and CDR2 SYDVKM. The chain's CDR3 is CASSPPQRGRHGDTQYF. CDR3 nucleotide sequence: TGTGCCAGCAGCCCCCCACAGCGGGGACGACACGGAGATACGCAGTATTTT. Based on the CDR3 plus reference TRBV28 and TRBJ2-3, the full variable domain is DVKVTQSSRYLVKRTGEKVFLECVQDMDHENMFWYRQDPGLGLRLIYFSYDVKMKEKGDIPEGYSVSREKKERFSLILESASTNQTSMYLCASSPPQRGRHGDTQYFGPGTRLTVL.

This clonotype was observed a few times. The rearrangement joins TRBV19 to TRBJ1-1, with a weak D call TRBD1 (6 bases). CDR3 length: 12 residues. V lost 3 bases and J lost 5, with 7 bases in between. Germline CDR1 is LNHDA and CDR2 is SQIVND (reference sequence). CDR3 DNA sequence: TGTGCCAGTAGTATGAGGGGGACTGAAGCTTTCTTT. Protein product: CASSMRGTEAFF.

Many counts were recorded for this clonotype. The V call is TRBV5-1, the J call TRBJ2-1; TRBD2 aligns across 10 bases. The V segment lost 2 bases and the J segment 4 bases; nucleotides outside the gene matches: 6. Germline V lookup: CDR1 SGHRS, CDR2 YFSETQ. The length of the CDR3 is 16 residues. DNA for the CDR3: TGCGCCAGCAGCTTAACCCTAGCGGGGGCTTACAATGAGCAGTTCTTC. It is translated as CASSLTLAGAYNEQFF.

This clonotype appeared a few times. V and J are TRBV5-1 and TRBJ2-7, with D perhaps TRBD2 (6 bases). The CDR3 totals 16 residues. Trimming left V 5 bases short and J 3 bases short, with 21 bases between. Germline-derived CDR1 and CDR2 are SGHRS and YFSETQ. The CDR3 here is CASRGLGTGPFYEQYF. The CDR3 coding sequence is TGCGCCAGCAGGGGACTCGGGACGGGGCCTTTCTACGAGCAGTACTTC.

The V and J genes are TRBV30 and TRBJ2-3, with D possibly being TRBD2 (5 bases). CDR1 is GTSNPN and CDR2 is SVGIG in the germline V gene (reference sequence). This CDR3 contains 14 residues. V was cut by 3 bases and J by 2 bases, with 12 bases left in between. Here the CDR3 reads CAWSRSSPTDTQYF. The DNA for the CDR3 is TGTGCCTGGAGCCGGTCTAGCCCCACAGATACGCAGTATTTT.

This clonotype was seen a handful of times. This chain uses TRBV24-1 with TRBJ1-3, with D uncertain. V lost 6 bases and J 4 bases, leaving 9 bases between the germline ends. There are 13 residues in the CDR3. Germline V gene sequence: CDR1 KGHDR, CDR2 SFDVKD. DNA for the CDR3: TGTGCCACCAGTCCCTCCGAAGGAAACACCATATATTTT. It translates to CATSPSEGNTIYF.

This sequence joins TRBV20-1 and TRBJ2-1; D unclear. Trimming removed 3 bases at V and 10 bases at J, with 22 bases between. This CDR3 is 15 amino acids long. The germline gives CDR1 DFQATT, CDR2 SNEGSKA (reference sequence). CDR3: CSASSASQVLREQFF. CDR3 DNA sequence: TGCAGTGCTAGTTCGGCGTCACAAGTCCTTCGAGAGCAGTTCTTC.

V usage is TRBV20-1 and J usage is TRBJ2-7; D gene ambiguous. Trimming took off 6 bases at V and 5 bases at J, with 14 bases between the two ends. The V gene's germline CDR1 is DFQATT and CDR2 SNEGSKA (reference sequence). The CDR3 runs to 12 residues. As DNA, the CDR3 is TGCAGTGCGACTTGGGGTCTCGACGAGCAGTACTTC. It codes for CSATWGLDEQYF.

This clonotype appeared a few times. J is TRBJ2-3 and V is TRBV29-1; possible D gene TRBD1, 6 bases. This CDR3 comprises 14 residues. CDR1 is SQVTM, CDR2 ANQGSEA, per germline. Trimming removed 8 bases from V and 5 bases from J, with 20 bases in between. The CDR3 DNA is TGCAGCAGCGAGGGCACTCTCAGGGGAGATACGCAGTATTTT. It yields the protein CSSEGTLRGDTQYF.

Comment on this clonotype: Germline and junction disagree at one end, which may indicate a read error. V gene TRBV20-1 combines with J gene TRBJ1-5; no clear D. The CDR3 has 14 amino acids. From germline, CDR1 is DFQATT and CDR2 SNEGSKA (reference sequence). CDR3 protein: CSARGGSKDHPQHF. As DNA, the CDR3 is TGCAGTGCTAGAGGCGGGTCCAAGGATCATCCCCAGCATTTT.

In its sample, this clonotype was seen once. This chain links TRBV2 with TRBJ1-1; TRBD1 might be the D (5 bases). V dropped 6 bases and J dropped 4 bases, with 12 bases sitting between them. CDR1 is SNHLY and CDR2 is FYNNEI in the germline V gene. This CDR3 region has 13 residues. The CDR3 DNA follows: TGTGCCAGCAGACCCGGGGGGAGCACTGAAGCTTTCTTT. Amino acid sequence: CASRPGGSTEAFF.

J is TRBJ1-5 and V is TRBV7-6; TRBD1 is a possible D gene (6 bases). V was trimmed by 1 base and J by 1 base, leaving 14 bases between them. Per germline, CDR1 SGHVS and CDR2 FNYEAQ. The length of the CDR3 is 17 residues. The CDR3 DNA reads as TGTGCCAGCAGCTTAGGTGGTGGGGGGCTCAGCAATCAGCCCCAGCATTTT. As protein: CASSLGGGGLSNQPQHF.

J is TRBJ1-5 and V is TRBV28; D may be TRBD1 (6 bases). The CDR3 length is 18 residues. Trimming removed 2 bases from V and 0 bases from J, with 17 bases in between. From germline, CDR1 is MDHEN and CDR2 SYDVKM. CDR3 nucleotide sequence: TGTGCCAGCAGTTTAGTGTATCAGGGGCGGCATAGCAATCAGCCCCAGCATTTT. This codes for CASSLVYQGRHSNQPQHF. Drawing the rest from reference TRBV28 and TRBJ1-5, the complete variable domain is DVKVTQSSRYLVKRTGEKVFLECVQDMDHENMFWYRQDPGLGLRLIYFSYDVKMKEKGDIPEGYSVSREKKERFSLILESASTNQTSMYLCASSLVYQGRHSNQPQHFGDGTRLSIL.

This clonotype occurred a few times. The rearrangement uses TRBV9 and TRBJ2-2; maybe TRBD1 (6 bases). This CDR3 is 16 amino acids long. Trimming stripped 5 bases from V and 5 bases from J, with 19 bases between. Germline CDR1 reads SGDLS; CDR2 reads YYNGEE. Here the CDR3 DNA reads TGTGCCAGCAGTCCCATCGGACAGCAAGTGACCGGGGAGCTGTTTTTT. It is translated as CASSPIGQQVTGELFF.

CDR3: CASSQGAGQEQFF. CDR3 nucleotides: TGCGCCAGCAGCCAAGGGGCGGGCCAGGAGCAGTTCTTC. The chain couples TRBV4-1 to TRBJ2-1, with a tentative D call TRBD2 (5 bases). Germline CDR1 and CDR2: MGHRA and YSYEKL. V was trimmed by 1 base and J by 10 bases, leaving 11 bases between them. CDR3 length equals 13 residues.

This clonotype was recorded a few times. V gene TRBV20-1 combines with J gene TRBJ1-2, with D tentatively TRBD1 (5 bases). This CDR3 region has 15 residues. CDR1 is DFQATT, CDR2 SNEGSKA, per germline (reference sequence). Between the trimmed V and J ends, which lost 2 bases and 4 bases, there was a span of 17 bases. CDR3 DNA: TGCAGTGCTAGATACGACGTGGGGGTGGGCTATGGCTACACCTTC. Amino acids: CSARYDVGVGYGYTF.

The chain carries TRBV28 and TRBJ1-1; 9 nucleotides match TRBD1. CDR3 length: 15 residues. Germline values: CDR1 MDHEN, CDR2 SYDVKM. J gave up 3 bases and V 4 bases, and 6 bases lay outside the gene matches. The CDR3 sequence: CASSSTGTGYTEAFF. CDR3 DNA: TGTGCCAGCAGTTCAACCGGGACAGGGTACACTGAAGCTTTCTTT.

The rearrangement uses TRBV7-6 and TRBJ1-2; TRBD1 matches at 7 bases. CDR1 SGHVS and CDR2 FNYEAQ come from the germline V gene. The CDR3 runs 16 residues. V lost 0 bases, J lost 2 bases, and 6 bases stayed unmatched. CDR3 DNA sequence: TGTGCCAGCAGCTTAGCGAGGGGGCAAATCAACTATGGCTACACCTTC. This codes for CASSLARGQINYGYTF. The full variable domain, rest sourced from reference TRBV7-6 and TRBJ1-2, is GAGVSQSPRYKVTKRGQDVALRCDPISGHVSLYWYRQALGQGPEFLTYFNYEAQQDKSGLPNDRFSAERPEGSISTLTIQRTEQRDSAMYRCASSLARGQINYGYTFGSGTRLTVV.

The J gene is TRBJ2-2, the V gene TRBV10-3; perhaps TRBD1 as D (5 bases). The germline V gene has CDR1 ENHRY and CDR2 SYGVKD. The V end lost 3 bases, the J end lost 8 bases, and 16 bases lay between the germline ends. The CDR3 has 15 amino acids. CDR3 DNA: TGTGCCATCAGTGAACCAGGGCCCGGTGGGGGGGAGCTGTTTTTT. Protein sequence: CAISEPGPGGGELFF.

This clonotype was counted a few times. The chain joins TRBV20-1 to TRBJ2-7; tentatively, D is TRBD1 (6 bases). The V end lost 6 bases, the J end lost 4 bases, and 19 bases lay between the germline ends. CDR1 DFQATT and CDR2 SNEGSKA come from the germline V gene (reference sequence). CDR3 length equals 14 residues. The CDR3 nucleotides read TGCAGTGCCAACGCAGCAGGGGTGGGTTACGAGCAGTACTTC. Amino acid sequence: CSANAAGVGYEQYF.

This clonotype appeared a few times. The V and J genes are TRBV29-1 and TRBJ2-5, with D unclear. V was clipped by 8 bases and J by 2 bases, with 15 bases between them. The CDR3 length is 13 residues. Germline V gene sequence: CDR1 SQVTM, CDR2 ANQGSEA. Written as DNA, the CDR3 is TGCAGCCCCGCGTTCAAATTGCAAGAGACCCAGTACTTC. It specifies CSPAFKLQETQYF.